The present T cell receptor (beta chain) was sequenced within a study of blood T cell repertoires in COVID-19. Original processing notes: Using reference gene primer amplification, nucleated cell counts were estimated. Profiling relied on immunoSEQ multiplex PCR, and the TCRdb table lists in-frame clones only, not all of them. The V and J calls and the clone size are those of that table, but D and trimming were determined from the DNA. The profile shows some 74,000 clones, approximately 80% of them singletons. The CDR3 spans 18 residues. V shed 1 base, J shed 3 bases, and the junction held 5 bases outside the gene matches. Germline loops: CDR1 SGHVS, CDR2 FNYEAQ.

This clonotype was obtained from a human donor in a cohort sampled during active COVID-19. The chain recombines TRBV7-6 with TRBJ2-1; 14 bases align to TRBD2. The sequencing input was peripheral blood. The CDR3 DNA is TGTGCCAGCAGCTTAGGTCCCGGGACTAGCGGGGGCTACAATGAGCAGTTCTTC. This gives the protein CASSLGPGTSGGYNEQFF.